The 27 T cell receptor beta chains listed next were all sequenced from one sample in a study of T cell responses to AZD1222 COVID-19 vaccine. The repertoire was sequenced with immunoSEQ multiplex PCR; TCRdb's copy has only in-frame clones and lacks some. The data contain some 67,000 clones, roughly four fifths of them seen just once; the ten biggest clones take up about 6.5%. The sequencing used peripheral blood, collected 28 days after the second AZD1222 dose. Source of these receptors: an adult who received the AZD1222 COVID-19 vaccine.

This clone was seen only once. The chain is built from TRBV7-8 and TRBJ2-7, with 7 bases matching TRBD1. The V gene's germline CDR1 is SGHVS and CDR2 FQNEAQ. J lost 3 bases, V lost 5 bases, and 10 bases had no gene match. This CDR3 region has 15 residues. CDR3 coding DNA: TGTGCCAGCAGCCCGAGGACAGGAGCGCTCTACGAGCAGTACTTC. This encodes CASSPRTGALYEQYF.

V gene TRBV4-3 combines with J gene TRBJ1-2; D call uncertain. Trimming removed 0 bases at V and 8 bases at J, with 10 bases between. Germline V gene data show CDR1 as LGHNA and CDR2 as YSLEER. This CDR3 region has 13 residues. In nucleotides, the CDR3 is TGCGCCAGCAGCCAAGATCGAGGGAGAGGCTACACCTTC. Translating it yields CASSQDRGRGYTF.

The rearrangement links TRBV13 to TRBJ2-3; 10 positions agree with TRBD1. This CDR3 region has 16 residues. Germline V gene sequence: CDR1 PRHDT, CDR2 FYEKMQ (reference sequence). V was clipped by 5 bases and J by 3 bases; unmatched bases: 8. The DNA of the CDR3 is TGTGCCAGCAGCCCTACCGGGACAGGGGAAACAGATACGCAGTATTTT. Translated: CASSPTGTGETDTQYF.

The chain carries TRBV30 and TRBJ2-7; no reliable D call. Trimming stripped 1 base from V and 4 bases from J, with 8 bases between. CDR3 length: 12 amino acids. Germline CDR1 GTSNPN, CDR2 SVGIG (reference sequence). In nucleotides, the CDR3 is TGTGCCTGGAGTGAAATCGGTTACGAGCAGTACTTC. It encodes CAWSEIGYEQYF.

CDR3 protein: CASSLRTGTYYGYTF. In DNA, the CDR3 is TGTGCCAGCAGCTTAAGGACAGGGACATATTATGGCTACACCTTC. The chain couples TRBV7-2 to TRBJ1-2, with TRBD1 matching 8 bases. The V gene's germline CDR1 is SGHTA and CDR2 FQGNSA. Trimming cost V 2 bases and J 5 bases; bases outside gene matches: 7. The CDR3 is 15 residues long.

The chain recombines TRBV7-8 with TRBJ1-1; weak D call: TRBD1 (6 bases). The ends were cut back, 5 bases at V and 11 bases at J, with 12 bases in the middle. Germline CDR1 SGHVS, CDR2 FQNEAQ. This CDR3 spans 11 amino acids. The CDR3 DNA is TGTGCCAGCAGCCCACAGGGATTTGCTTTCTTT. Protein product: CASSPQGFAFF.

V and J are TRBV27 and TRBJ1-4, with D possibly being TRBD1 (6 bases). Germline assignment: CDR1 MNHEY and CDR2 SMNVEV (reference sequence). V was cut by 5 bases and J by 6 bases, with 13 bases left in between. The CDR3 runs to 14 residues. The CDR3 DNA is TGTGCCAGCAGTGGGGGCCGCGGTTATGAAAAACTGTTTTTT. Amino acids: CASSGGRGYEKLFF.

There are a few counts of this clone. Other DNA sequences in this specimen translate into the identical CDR3. The V call is TRBV11-2, the J call TRBJ2-7; D unclear. The CDR3 runs 11 residues. Germline assignment: CDR1 SGHAT and CDR2 FQNNGV. The V and J ends lost 4 bases and 7 bases respectively, with 8 bases between them. The CDR3 DNA reads as TGTGCCAGCAGCTCCCAGTTGGAGCAGTACTTC. Translating it yields CASSSQLEQYF.

The V gene is TRBV5-1, the J gene TRBJ2-7; 9 bases fit TRBD1. In germline, CDR1 is SGHRS, CDR2 YFSETQ. V lost 4 bases to trimming and J lost 7 bases; unmatched junction nucleotides: 6. The CDR3 length is 13 residues. The CDR3: CASSTGQGWEQYF. The CDR3 DNA reads as TGCGCCAGCAGCACGGGACAGGGCTGGGAGCAGTACTTC.

This clone was seen once. V gene TRBV18 combines with J gene TRBJ2-7; TRBD2 aligns across 7 bases. The CDR3 totals 17 residues. Germline CDR1 reads KGHSH; CDR2 reads LQKENI. V was clipped by 2 bases and J by 1 base; unmatched bases: 11. Written as DNA, the CDR3 is TGTGCCAGCTCACCAGGCGGCGGACTAGTTCGTTCCTACGAGCAGTACTTC. Its translation is CASSPGGGLVRSYEQYF.

The chain has TRBV29-1 and TRBJ2-5; TRBD1 might be the D (6 bases). V was shortened by 7 bases and J by 5 bases, with 14 bases between the two germline ends. There are 12 residues in the CDR3. Germline V lookup: CDR1 SQVTM, CDR2 ANQGSEA. The CDR3 loop reads CSGGLPPETQYF. The CDR3 DNA is TGCAGCGGGGGGCTGCCCCCGGAGACCCAGTACTTC.

The chain links TRBV5-6 to TRBJ2-1; D ambiguous. This CDR3 comprises 14 residues. V was shortened by 4 bases and J by 9 bases, with 17 bases between the two germline ends. Germline lookup yields CDR1 SGHDT and CDR2 YYEEEE. The chain's CDR3 is CASSHPDANPEQFF. The CDR3 DNA reads TGTGCCAGCAGCCACCCCGATGCGAACCCTGAGCAGTTCTTC.

The genes are TRBV6-5 and TRBJ1-2, with a tentative D call TRBD1 (6 bases). Trimming cost V 5 bases and J 2 bases, with 15 bases left between them. CDR1 is MNHEY, CDR2 SVGAGI, per germline. CDR3 length equals 15 residues. Written as DNA, the CDR3 is TGTGCCAGCAGTACCATAAGGGGGGGGAACTATGGCTACACCTTC. It is translated as CASSTIRGGNYGYTF.

This clone was observed once. The V gene is TRBV6-5, the J gene TRBJ1-6; a weak D match, TRBD1 (5 bases). Germline CDR1 MNHEY, CDR2 SVGAGI. The CDR3 loop spans 15 amino acids. Trimming took 5 bases from V and 6 from J, leaving 14 bases between them. The CDR3 sequence: CASSRTRGLNSPLHF. The CDR3 DNA reads as TGTGCCAGCAGTCGAACGAGGGGCCTTAATTCACCCCTCCACTTT.

The chain combines TRBV7-6 with TRBJ1-2; a possible D gene is TRBD1 (5 bases). The CDR3 is 13 residues long. Deletions cut 2 bases from V and 8 bases from J, with 12 bases between. Germline V CDR1 and CDR2: SGHVS, FNYEAQ. CDR3 residues: CASSLSRRDGYTF. DNA for the CDR3: TGTGCCAGCAGCTTATCTAGGCGGGACGGCTACACCTTC.

The V and J genes are TRBV7-8 and TRBJ1-2, with D possibly TRBD1 on 6 matching bases. This CDR3 has 14 residues. V lost 3 bases and J 2 bases, leaving 10 bases between the germline ends. The germline gives CDR1 SGHVS, CDR2 FQNEAQ. CDR3 DNA sequence: TGTGCCAGCAGCTTTGACAGGATAAACTATGGCTACACCTTC. It translates to CASSFDRINYGYTF.

This sequence joins TRBV9 and TRBJ2-1, with TRBD1 as a possible D gene (5 bases). The CDR3 is made up of 14 amino acids. From germline, CDR1 is SGDLS and CDR2 YYNGEE. Between the trimmed V and J ends, which lost 0 bases and 6 bases, there was a span of 10 bases. This CDR3 is CASSVAGNGNEQFF. In nucleotides, the CDR3 is TGTGCCAGCAGCGTAGCAGGGAACGGCAATGAGCAGTTCTTC.

The rearrangement links TRBV7-2 to TRBJ1-2, with no clear D. The V and J ends lost 0 bases and 6 bases respectively, with 5 bases between them. CDR3 length: 12 amino acids. The germline gives CDR1 SGHTA, CDR2 FQGNSA. The CDR3 DNA is TGTGCCAGCAGCTTAGCGCGGGATGGCTACACCTTC. Residues: CASSLARDGYTF.

This chain links TRBV3-1 (or the pseudogene TRBV3-2) with TRBJ2-1, with TRBD1 identical over 8 bases. Germline V gene lookup returns CDR1 LGHDT and CDR2 YNNKEL (reference sequence). V gave up 4 bases and J gave up 4 bases; unmatched junction bases: 9. The CDR3 has 16 amino acids. CDR3 coding DNA: TGTGCCAGCAGCCCCCTTGGACAGGGCACATACAATGAGCAGTTCTTC. This gives the protein CASSPLGQGTYNEQFF.

The V call is TRBV11-2, the J call TRBJ1-6; tentatively, D is TRBD1 (6 bases). Germline CDR1 and CDR2: SGHAT and FQNNGV. The length of the CDR3 is 15 residues. The ends were cut back, 5 bases at V and 10 bases at J, with 18 bases in the middle. CDR3 coding DNA: TGTGCCAGCAGCCCAGGCGAGGGGGGCGTATCACCCCTCCACTTT. Translating it yields CASSPGEGGVSPLHF.

The chain uses TRBV12-5 and TRBJ2-1; tentatively, D is TRBD1 (5 bases). Deletions cut 7 bases from V and 10 bases from J, with 23 bases between. Germline assignment: CDR1 LGHNT and CDR2 FRNRAP. The CDR3 loop spans 15 amino acids. CDR3 loop: CASALGAFQTREQFF. Written as DNA, the CDR3 is TGTGCTAGTGCCCTTGGGGCTTTTCAAACGCGGGAGCAGTTCTTC.

V is TRBV11-2 and J is TRBJ2-3, with 12 bases aligning to TRBD2. The V segment lost 6 bases and the J segment 1 base; nucleotides outside the gene matches: 5. CDR1 and CDR2 from the germline V gene are SGHAT and FQNNGV. CDR3 length equals 16 residues. Written as DNA, the CDR3 is TGTGCCAGCAGACAACTAGCGGGGGGTCGCACAGATACGCAGTATTTT. The encoded protein is CASRQLAGGRTDTQYF.

The J gene is TRBJ1-1, the V gene TRBV21-1. TRBV21-1 is shown as a pseudogene. The CDR3 has 15 residues. CDR3 amino acids: CASSSGPGGDTEAFF. The CDR3 coding sequence is TGTGCCAGCAGTTCCGGACCCGGTGGGGACACTGAAGCTTTCTTT.

This sequence joins TRBV27 and TRBJ1-2; a possible D gene is TRBD1 (5 bases). Germline V gives CDR1 MNHEY, CDR2 SMNVEV (reference sequence). This CDR3 is built from 13 residues. Trimming left V 5 bases short and J 0 bases short, with 7 bases between. This chain's CDR3 is CASSPTANYGYTF. The DNA for the CDR3 is TGTGCCAGCAGTCCGACAGCTAACTATGGCTACACCTTC.

In this sample, this clone turned up a few times. This sequence joins TRBV9 and TRBJ2-7; D is undetermined. Germline CDR1 reads SGDLS; CDR2 reads YYNGEE. Trimming removed 4 bases at V and 0 bases at J, with 11 bases between. The CDR3 runs to 14 residues. CDR3 amino acids: CASSPDAFSYEQYF. The CDR3 coding sequence is TGTGCCAGCAGCCCAGATGCCTTCTCCTACGAGCAGTACTTC.

The V and J genes are TRBV13 and TRBJ2-5; D gene unclear. Germline loops: CDR1 PRHDT, CDR2 FYEKMQ (reference sequence). The V gene lost 4 bases and the J gene lost 5 bases, with 11 bases spanning the gap. This CDR3 comprises 13 residues. The CDR3 reads CASSSNTGETQYF. The CDR3 region has the DNA TGTGCCAGCAGCTCCAACACCGGGGAGACCCAGTACTTC.

The V gene is TRBV27, the J gene TRBJ2-5, with D perhaps matching TRBD1 or TRBD2 (5 bases each). The CDR3 runs 16 residues. In germline, CDR1 is MNHEY, CDR2 SMNVEV (reference sequence). The V gene lost 6 bases and the J gene lost 5 bases, with 22 bases spanning the gap. The CDR3 DNA reads TGTGCCAGCAGCCTTACCCCGGGGCAGGGTATTGAGACCCAGTACTTC. As protein: CASSLTPGQGIETQYF.